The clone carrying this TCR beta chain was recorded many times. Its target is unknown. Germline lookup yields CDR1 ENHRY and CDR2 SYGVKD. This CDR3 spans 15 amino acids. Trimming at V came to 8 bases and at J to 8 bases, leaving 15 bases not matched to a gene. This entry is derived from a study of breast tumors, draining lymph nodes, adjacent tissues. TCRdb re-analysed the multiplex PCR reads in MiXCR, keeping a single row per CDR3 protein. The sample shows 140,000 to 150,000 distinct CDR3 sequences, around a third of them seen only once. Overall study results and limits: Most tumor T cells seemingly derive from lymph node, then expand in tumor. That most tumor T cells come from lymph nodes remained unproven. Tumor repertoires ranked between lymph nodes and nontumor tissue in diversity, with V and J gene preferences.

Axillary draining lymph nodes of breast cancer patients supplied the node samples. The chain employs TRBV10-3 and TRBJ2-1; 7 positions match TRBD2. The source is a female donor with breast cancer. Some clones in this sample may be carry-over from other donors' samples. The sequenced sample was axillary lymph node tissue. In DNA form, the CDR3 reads TGTGCCATCGGGCAGCGGGACTCCTATCATTATGAGCAGTTCTTC. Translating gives CAIGQRDSYHYEQFF.